One and the same sample provided the 30 T cell receptor beta chains below, sequenced in a study of CD8 T cells in Susac syndrome. Random hexamers were used to reverse transcribe about 0.5 to 1 ug of RNA. TCRdb reanalysed the immunoSEQ multiplex PCR reads using MiXCR and keeps one entry per CDR3 protein. The data contain about 150,000 distinct CDR3 sequences, 94% of them singletons. Sequencing input: CD8+ T cells from PBMCs. Receptor source: a human donor with multiple sclerosis.

This clonotype was counted once. This chain joins TRBV30 and TRBJ1-1; TRBD1 is a possible D gene (5 bases). This CDR3 has 14 amino acids. Trimming cost V 8 bases and J 5 bases, with 21 bases left between them. The germline V gene encodes CDR1 GTSNPN and CDR2 SVGIG (reference sequence). The CDR3 DNA follows: TGTGCCCTCCGTCGGCGCAGGGAGATAACTGAAGCTTTCTTT. It yields the protein CALRRRREITEAFF.

The chain combines TRBV27 with TRBJ1-4; no reliable D call. V lost 5 bases and J lost 4, with 11 bases in between. Per germline, CDR1 MNHEY and CDR2 SMNVEV (reference sequence). The CDR3 is made up of 14 amino acids. CDR3 coding DNA: TGTGCCAGCAGTGTCACCGCAGATAATGAAAAACTGTTTTTT. This translates into CASSVTADNEKLFF.

This clonotype occurred once. The chain links TRBV13 to TRBJ1-6; possible D gene TRBD1, 5 bases. CDR1 and CDR2 from the germline V gene are PRHDT and FYEKMQ (reference sequence). This CDR3 comprises 18 residues. The V end was cut by 2 bases, the J end by 2 bases, with 16 bases between. CDR3 nucleotides: TGTGCCAGCAGCTTACGGGTGGAGGGGCCGACCTATAATTCACCCCTCCACTTT. This translates into CASSLRVEGPTYNSPLHF.

The J gene is TRBJ1-1, the V gene TRBV7-9; no reliable D call. Trimming took off 3 bases at V and 8 bases at J, with 16 bases between the two ends. Germline V CDR1 and CDR2: SEHNR, FQNEAQ (reference sequence). This CDR3 comprises 14 residues. The CDR3 region is CASSLTGLGTEAFF. The CDR3 DNA sequence: TGTGCCAGCAGCTTGACGGGTTTAGGTACGGAAGCTTTCTTT.

V gene TRBV9 combines with J gene TRBJ2-3, with 8 positions matching TRBD2. There are 18 residues in the CDR3. Per the germline V gene, CDR1 is SGDLS and CDR2 is YYNGEE. Germline trimming cut 3 bases from V and 2 bases from J; bases unmatched to any gene: 14. In DNA, the CDR3 is TGTGCCAGCAGCGCGAACCCTTCGTGGCGGGGGGACACAGATACGCAGTATTTT. This gives the protein CASSANPSWRGDTDTQYF. The whole variable domain, remainder taken from reference TRBV9 and TRBJ2-3, is DSGVTQTPKHLITATGQRVTLRCSPRSGDLSVYWYQQSLDQGLQFLIQYYNGEERAKGNILERFSAQQFPDLHSELNLSSLELGDSALYFCASSANPSWRGDTDTQYFGPGTRLTVL.

The rearrangement uses TRBV9 and TRBJ2-7, with TRBD2 identical over 9 bases. Germline V CDR1 and CDR2: SGDLS, YYNGEE. CDR3 length: 16 amino acids. The V and J ends lost 0 bases and 3 bases, in that order; junction bases with no gene match: 7. The CDR3 region is CASSVEGSGGLYEQYF. The CDR3 DNA follows: TGTGCCAGCAGCGTAGAAGGCAGCGGGGGGCTCTACGAGCAGTACTTC.

V gene TRBV7-9 combines with J gene TRBJ1-1; no clear D. V dropped 5 bases and J dropped 0 bases, with 7 bases sitting between them. Germline CDR1 SEHNR, CDR2 FQNEAQ (reference sequence). The CDR3 runs to 13 residues. CDR3 bases: TGTGCCAGCAGCGATATGATGAACACTGAAGCTTTCTTT. Its translation: CASSDMMNTEAFF.

The V and J genes are TRBV29-1 and TRBJ2-2, with 8 bases aligning to TRBD2. Germline CDR1 is SQVTM and CDR2 is ANQGSEA. V trimming: 6 bases; J trimming: 2 bases; junction bases outside the gene matches: 2. There are 13 residues in the CDR3. The chain's CDR3 is CSVRGVNTGELFF. The DNA for the CDR3 is TGCAGCGTGCGGGGGGTCAACACCGGGGAGCTGTTTTTT.

The chain recombines TRBV6-2 or TRBV6-3 with TRBJ2-1; 9 nucleotides agree with TRBD2. CDR1 and CDR2 (germline): MNHEY, SVGEGT. The CDR3 length is 14 residues. V lost 5 bases to trimming and J lost 7 bases; unmatched junction nucleotides: 6. The CDR3 sequence: CASSPPGLANEQFF. The CDR3 DNA reads as TGTGCCAGCAGTCCGCCGGGACTAGCAAATGAGCAGTTCTTC.

This chain uses TRBV12-3 or TRBV12-4 with TRBJ2-7; 7 bases are shared with TRBD1. The CDR3 runs 15 residues. The trim removed 6 bases at V and 0 bases at J, leaving 8 bases unmatched. In nucleotides, the CDR3 is TGTGCCAGCAGAGAACCAGGACAGGCCTCCTACGAGCAGTACTTC. Translated, it gives CASREPGQASYEQYF.

This chain joins TRBV12-3 or TRBV12-4 and TRBJ1-2; the D gene is possibly TRBD1 (5 bases). The CDR3 contains 14 residues. The V end was cut by 6 bases, the J end by 5 bases, with 16 bases between. Here the CDR3 reads CASRDMRDGYGYTF. In nucleotides, the CDR3 is TGTGCCAGCAGGGATATGCGGGACGGATATGGCTACACCTTC.

In its sample, this clonotype was seen once. The chain recombines TRBV6-2 or TRBV6-3 with TRBJ2-7; D gene unclear. Between the trimmed V and J ends, which lost 6 bases and 2 bases, there was a span of 5 bases. This CDR3 has 11 residues. Per the germline V gene, CDR1 is MNHEY and CDR2 is SVGEGT. The CDR3 nucleotides read TGTGCCAGCAGGATGGCCTACGAGCAGTACTTC. It codes for CASRMAYEQYF.

The rearrangement uses TRBV20-1 and TRBJ2-1, with D hard to call. The V gene lost 5 bases and the J gene lost 5 bases, with 13 bases spanning the gap. The V gene's germline CDR1 is DFQATT and CDR2 SNEGSKA (reference sequence). The CDR3 runs to 13 residues. The CDR3 nucleotides are TGCAGTGCTTCCGCAGAACCTAACAATGAGCAGTTCTTC. It specifies CSASAEPNNEQFF.

This sequence joins TRBV29-1 and TRBJ2-1; 9 bases line up with TRBD1. The germline gives CDR1 SQVTM, CDR2 ANQGSEA. The V gene end was trimmed by 2 bases and the J gene end by 9 bases; junction bases not matched to a gene: 8. This CDR3 has 14 amino acids. In DNA form, the CDR3 reads TGCAGCGTTGAATTGCACAGGGGGCAAGGTGAGCAGTTCTTC. Its protein product is CSVELHRGQGEQFF.

The chain has TRBV7-3 and TRBJ2-1; D uncertain. Germline CDR1 SGHTA, CDR2 FQGTGA. The V and J ends lost 3 bases and 4 bases respectively, with 10 bases between them. This CDR3 comprises 14 residues. The CDR3 loop is CASSFGEPYNEQFF. The CDR3 bases are TGTGCCAGCAGCTTCGGAGAACCATACAATGAGCAGTTCTTC.

The chain is built from TRBV18 and TRBJ1-1; D is uncertain. This CDR3 contains 13 residues. Germline CDR1 is KGHSH and CDR2 is LQKENI. V was trimmed by 2 bases and J by 4 bases, leaving 8 bases between them. The chain's CDR3 is CASSPDTSTEAFF. The CDR3 bases are TGTGCCAGCTCACCAGACACCAGCACTGAAGCTTTCTTT.

The rearrangement uses TRBV13 and TRBJ2-1; 8 bases map to TRBD2. Germline assignment: CDR1 PRHDT and CDR2 FYEKMQ (reference sequence). This CDR3 is 16 amino acids long. Trimming cost V 5 bases and J 2 bases; bases outside gene matches: 8. The CDR3 reads CASSLTPGGAYNEQFF. CDR3 DNA sequence: TGTGCCAGCAGCCTTACCCCGGGGGGGGCCTACAATGAGCAGTTCTTC.

The chain carries TRBV12-3 or TRBV12-4 and TRBJ1-1; possibly TRBD1 for D (6 bases). With 8 bases removed from V and 8 bases from J, the gap between germline ends came to 21 bases. The CDR3 covers 14 residues. CDR3 sequence: CASGTPRGASEAFF. Here the CDR3 DNA reads TGTGCCAGCGGGACTCCGAGGGGGGCTTCGGAAGCTTTCTTT.

V is TRBV30 and J is TRBJ1-1; D not resolved. CDR3 length: 17 residues. V dropped 0 bases and J dropped 3 bases, with 20 bases sitting between them. The germline V gene has CDR1 GTSNPN and CDR2 SVGIG (reference sequence). The CDR3 DNA reads TGTGCCTGGAGTGTCCCCCTGGGAAGGGCCCGGGACACTGAAGCTTTCTTT. It translates to CAWSVPLGRARDTEAFF.

In its sample, this clonotype was seen once. The rearrangement joins TRBV7-2 to TRBJ2-5; D remains ambiguous. Trimming shortened V by 7 bases and J by 3 bases, and 12 bases separated the two germline ends. Germline CDR1 and CDR2: SGHTA and FQGNSA. CDR3 size: 13 residues. CDR3 loop: CASNRDMEETQYF. The DNA of the CDR3 is TGTGCCAGCAACCGTGACATGGAAGAGACCCAGTACTTC.

The J gene is TRBJ1-5, the V gene TRBV24-1; D gene uncertain. Germline V CDR1 and CDR2: KGHDR, SFDVKD. The length of the CDR3 is 14 residues. V lost 4 bases, J lost 0 bases, and 6 bases lay in between. The CDR3 region is CATSERYSNQPQHF. The CDR3 nucleotides read TGTGCCACCAGTGAGAGATATAGCAATCAGCCCCAGCATTTT.

This clonotype has a single count. The chain combines TRBV21-1 with TRBJ2-5; the DNA was not compared with TRBD2, the D call given in the table. TRBV21-1 is a pseudogene. This CDR3 spans 14 amino acids. CDR3 residues: CASSLGREQETQYF. The CDR3, as DNA: TGTGCCAGCAGCCTCGGCAGGGAACAAGAGACCCAGTACTTC.

The V call is TRBV12-3 or TRBV12-4, the J call TRBJ2-3, with a possible D match to TRBD2 (7 bases). The CDR3 length is 13 residues. V was trimmed by 3 bases and J by 4 bases, leaving 8 bases between them. CDR3 in amino acids: CASSLGGPDTQYF. The DNA for the CDR3 is TGTGCCAGCAGTTTGGGGGGGCCAGATACGCAGTATTTT.

The CDR3 DNA reads as TGTGCCAGCGGCCCAATTTTGCAGGGCTACACCTTC. Protein product: CASGPILQGYTF. The chain recombines TRBV9 with TRBJ1-2; no clear D. Trimming pared 7 bases from V and 8 bases from J, leaving 15 bases between. Germline V gene sequence: CDR1 SGDLS, CDR2 YYNGEE. The CDR3 has 12 amino acids.

The chain recombines TRBV28 with TRBJ2-1; D remains unclear. The CDR3 runs to 15 residues. V was trimmed by 3 bases and J by 0 bases, leaving 9 bases between them. From germline, CDR1 is MDHEN and CDR2 SYDVKM. The CDR3 loop reads CASSFGGTSYNEQFF. CDR3 bases: TGTGCCAGCAGTTTTGGTGGAACCTCCTACAATGAGCAGTTCTTC.

V usage is TRBV6-6 and J usage is TRBJ2-5, with D possibly TRBD2 on 5 matching bases. Germline V CDR1 and CDR2: MNHNY, SVGAGI (reference sequence). V was clipped by 7 bases and J by 7 bases, with 13 bases between them. This CDR3 has 12 amino acids. CDR3 region: CASTSPRGTQYF. CDR3 nucleotides: TGTGCCAGCACCTCACCCCGGGGGACCCAGTACTTC.

This clonotype was detected once. V gene TRBV27 combines with J gene TRBJ2-7; perhaps D is TRBD1 or TRBD2 (5 bases each). V lost 0 bases and J 3 bases, leaving 12 bases between the germline ends. The germline CDR1 and CDR2 sequences are MNHEY and SMNVEV (reference sequence). The CDR3 loop spans 15 amino acids. The DNA for the CDR3 is TGTGCCAGCAGTTTATCGGGGCGGAGGTTCTACGAGCAGTACTTC. Amino acids: CASSLSGRRFYEQYF.

The V call is TRBV3-1, the J call TRBJ2-1, with 11 bases that match TRBD2. Germline V CDR1 and CDR2: LGHDT, YNNKEL (reference sequence). The CDR3 loop spans 20 amino acids. With V trimmed by 4 bases and J by 0 bases, 14 bases remained unmatched. CDR3 sequence: CASSPQGLAGGLSSYNEQFF. In DNA, the CDR3 is TGTGCCAGCAGCCCTCAAGGGCTAGCGGGGGGTCTAAGCTCCTACAATGAGCAGTTCTTC.

The chain has TRBV13 and TRBJ2-1, with D maybe TRBD1 (6 bases). Trimming cost V 5 bases and J 4 bases, with 15 bases left between them. The CDR3 length is 15 residues. Germline loops: CDR1 PRHDT, CDR2 FYEKMQ (reference sequence). This chain's CDR3 is CASSRWGHGYNEQFF. The CDR3 coding sequence is TGTGCCAGCAGCCGGTGGGGACACGGATACAATGAGCAGTTCTTC.

The J gene is TRBJ2-5, the V gene TRBV2; D possibly corresponds to TRBD1 (5 bases). V was pared by 2 bases and J by 5 bases, with 9 bases between. Germline values: CDR1 SNHLY, CDR2 FYNNEI. This CDR3 spans 13 amino acids. The CDR3 coding sequence is TGTGCCAGCAGTGAATTTCAGGGTGAGACCCAGTACTTC. Encoded protein: CASSEFQGETQYF.